This TCR beta chain was sequenced during a study of human T cells and chemical hapten exposure. The overall study: Patients' scalps got diphenylcyclopropenone weekly throughout the roughly 23-week study.

Time point meaning: pre-sensitization, week 0. The sample's treatment: therapeutic diphenylcyclopropenone sensitization with weekly scalp DPC. Individual cDNA molecules each carried unique molecular identifiers attached by the library. TCRdb re-derived calls from the RACE reads in MiXCR, one entry per CDR3 protein. The sample has more than 300,000 distinct CDR3 sequences; 4% to 6% are singletons. This clonotype was detected many times. V was trimmed by 7 bases and J by 3 bases, leaving 22 bases between them. Germline lookup yields CDR1 SNHLY and CDR2 FYNNEI. This CDR3 comprises 16 residues. This TCR was recovered from a woman aged 45-65 years with alopecia areata. Some clones in this sample may be carry-over from other donors' samples. The V call is TRBV2, the J call TRBJ2-7; D is possibly TRBD1 (7 bases). Specimen: whole blood, collected in connection with sensitization to the hapten diphenylcyclopropenone (DPC). The CDR3 protein is CASTQAGRQGDYEQYF. The CDR3 DNA is TGTGCCAGCACCCAGGCGGGGAGACAGGGCGACTACGAGCAGTACTTC.